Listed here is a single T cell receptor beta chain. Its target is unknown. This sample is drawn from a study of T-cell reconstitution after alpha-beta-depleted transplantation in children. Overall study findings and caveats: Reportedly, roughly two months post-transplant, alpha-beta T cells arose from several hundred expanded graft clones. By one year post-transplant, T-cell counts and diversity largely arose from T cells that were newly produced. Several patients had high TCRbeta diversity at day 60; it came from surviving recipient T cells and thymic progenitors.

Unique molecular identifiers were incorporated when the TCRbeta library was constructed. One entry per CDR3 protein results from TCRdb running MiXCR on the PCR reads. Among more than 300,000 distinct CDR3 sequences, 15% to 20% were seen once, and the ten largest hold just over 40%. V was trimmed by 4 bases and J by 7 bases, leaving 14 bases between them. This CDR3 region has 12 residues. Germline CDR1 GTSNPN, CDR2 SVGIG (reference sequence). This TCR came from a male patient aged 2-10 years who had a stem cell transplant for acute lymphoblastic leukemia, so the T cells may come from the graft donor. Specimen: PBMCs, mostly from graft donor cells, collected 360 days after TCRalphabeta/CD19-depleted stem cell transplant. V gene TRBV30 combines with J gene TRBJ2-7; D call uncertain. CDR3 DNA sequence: TGTGCCTGGATCCCATCCCTGGGGGAGCAGTACTTC. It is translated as CAWIPSLGEQYF.